The 19 T cell receptor beta chains below were found in one sample sequenced in a study of T cell clonotyping in hematopoietic cell transplantation (dated by TCRdb to the early 2020s). Library preparation was by the immunoSEQ multiplex PCR assay. TCRdb stores this immuneACCESS table with in-frame sequences only. Part of the clones is absent; in the studies checked, under half of the shortfall reflects unresolved V genes, and no reason is known for the rest. Recorded for this sample are 20,000 to 25,000 clones; about nine tenths of them occurred a single time. 3% to 4.5% of the sample is taken by the ten largest. The intended sense of this specimen's time point label: recipient sample about 28 days before transplant, after cytoreduction. The sample in question was peripheral blood mononuclear cells, obtained before stem cell transplant. The receptors shown here come from a man in his late teens or twenties with biphenotypic leukemia. Some clones in this sample may be carry-over from other donors' samples.

The chain links TRBV5-1 to TRBJ2-2; 9 nucleotides match TRBD1. V shed 4 bases and J 7 bases; nucleotides not matched to a gene: 11. The CDR3 covers 16 residues. The germline CDR1 and CDR2 sequences are SGHRS and YFSETQ. The CDR3 region has the DNA TGCGCCAGCAGCATGGGACAGGGTGGATATAGCGGGGAGCTGTTTTTT. Translated: CASSMGQGGYSGELFF. The full variable domain, its missing parts supplied by reference TRBV5-1 and TRBJ2-2, is KAGVTQTPRYLIKTRGQQVTLSCSPISGHRSVSWYQQTPGQGLQFLFEYFSETQRNKGNFPGRFSGRQFSNSRSEMNVSTLELGDSALYLCASSMGQGGYSGELFFGEGSRLTVL.

The chain couples TRBV30 to TRBJ2-1; D is unclear. The CDR3 totals 12 residues. CDR1 is GTSNPN and CDR2 is SVGIG in the germline V gene (reference sequence). Trimming left V 0 bases short and J 10 bases short, with 10 bases between. The CDR3 DNA reads TGTGCCTGGAGTGTCGGGTCTGGAGAGCAGTTCTTC. This encodes CAWSVGSGEQFF. Complete variable domain (other parts from reference TRBV30 and TRBJ2-1): SQTIHQWPATLVQPVGSPLSLECTVEGTSNPNLYWYRQAAGRGLQLLFYSVGIGQISSEVPQNLSASRPQDRQFILSSKKLLLSDSGFYLCAWSVGSGEQFFGPGTRLTVL.

The chain carries TRBV11-3 and TRBJ2-5, with no clear D. The V and J ends lost 5 bases and 3 bases respectively, with 10 bases between them. Per the germline V gene, CDR1 is SGHNT and CDR2 is YENEEA. CDR3 length: 13 residues. The CDR3 bases are TGTGCCAGCAGCCCCTACAGTGAAGAGACCCAGTACTTC. Translating gives CASSPYSEETQYF.

The chain has TRBV30 and TRBJ2-3; no clear D. Germline lookup yields CDR1 GTSNPN and CDR2 SVGIG (reference sequence). This CDR3 has 12 residues. Trimming removed 3 bases from V and 4 bases from J, with 8 bases in between. The CDR3 sequence is CAWSHPPDTQYF. CDR3 coding DNA: TGTGCCTGGAGCCACCCCCCAGATACGCAGTATTTT.

CDR3 residues: CASNRGLAGANTGELFF. The CDR3 DNA reads as TGCGCCAGTAACAGGGGACTAGCGGGCGCTAACACCGGGGAGCTGTTTTTT. The chain has TRBV5-1 and TRBJ2-2; 12 nucleotides line up with TRBD2. Trimming at V came to 8 bases and at J to 2 bases, leaving 10 bases not matched to a gene. CDR3 size: 17 residues. CDR1 and CDR2 from the germline V gene are SGHRS and YFSETQ.

This chain joins TRBV6-5 and TRBJ1-1, with D uncertain. Germline-derived CDR1 and CDR2 are MNHEY and SVGAGI. This CDR3 has 15 residues. The V and J ends lost 6 bases and 2 bases respectively, with 16 bases between them. CDR3: CASSPGPWGNTEAFF. The CDR3 DNA reads TGTGCCAGCAGCCCCGGACCGTGGGGTAACACTGAAGCTTTCTTT.

This clone was observed a few times. V is TRBV6-1 and J is TRBJ1-2, with D possibly being TRBD1 (6 bases). V dropped 5 bases and J dropped 5 bases, with 15 bases sitting between them. CDR1 MNHNS and CDR2 SASEGT come from the germline V gene. This CDR3 is built from 14 residues. CDR3 in amino acids: CASSQQGSVYGYTF. For the CDR3, the DNA is TGTGCCAGCAGTCAACAGGGATCCGTGTATGGCTACACCTTC.

This chain joins TRBV6-6 and TRBJ1-4, with a tentative D call TRBD1 (5 bases). With 0 bases removed from V and 4 bases from J, the gap between germline ends came to 12 bases. The V gene's germline CDR1 is MNHNY and CDR2 SVGAGI (reference sequence). The length of the CDR3 is 16 residues. CDR3 sequence (DNA): TGTGCCAGCAGTTACTCGGTTAGGGGATTTAATGAAAAACTGTTTTTT. This gives the protein CASSYSVRGFNEKLFF.

This chain connects TRBV6-5 to TRBJ1-1; no definite D call. From germline, CDR1 is MNHEY and CDR2 SVGAGI. V was cut by 3 bases and J by 0 bases, with 14 bases left in between. The CDR3 length is 16 residues. As DNA, the CDR3 is TGTGCCAGCAGTTATGACGGCACTCGAATGAACACTGAAGCTTTCTTT. This codes for CASSYDGTRMNTEAFF.

The CDR3 is CASSVWGLQETQYF. CDR3 coding DNA: TGTGCCAGCAGCGTATGGGGGCTCCAAGAGACCCAGTACTTC. The chain employs TRBV9 and TRBJ2-5, with D perhaps TRBD1 (6 bases). The germline gives CDR1 SGDLS, CDR2 YYNGEE. CDR3 length: 14 amino acids. V dropped 1 base and J dropped 1 base, with 8 bases sitting between them.

This chain uses TRBV4-1 with TRBJ1-4; D remains unclear. The length of the CDR3 is 16 residues. The germline CDR1 and CDR2 sequences are MGHRA and YSYEKL. V was shortened by 4 bases and J by 1 base, with 13 bases between the two germline ends. In DNA, the CDR3 is TGCGCCAGCAGCCTCCTTCCATTCGTAACTAATGAAAAACTGTTTTTT. It specifies CASSLLPFVTNEKLFF.

J is TRBJ2-3 and V is TRBV7-2; TRBD2 might be the D (6 bases). The CDR3 has 15 residues. Between the trimmed V and J ends, which lost 4 bases and 2 bases, there was a span of 13 bases. The V gene's germline CDR1 is SGHTA and CDR2 FQGNSA. As DNA, the CDR3 is TGTGCCAGCAGCTCGAGGAGGGGATCCACAGATACGCAGTATTTT. Amino acid sequence: CASSSRRGSTDTQYF.

The chain links TRBV6-1 to TRBJ1-3; no clear D. CDR3 size: 18 residues. Between the trimmed V and J ends, which lost 6 bases and 0 bases, there was a span of 21 bases. In germline, CDR1 is MNHNS, CDR2 SASEGT. The CDR3 nucleotides read TGTGCCAGCAGCGAACTTTTGGCGGGCGGTCCCTCTGGAAACACCATATATTTT. Protein sequence: CASSELLAGGPSGNTIYF.

The gene calls are TRBV7-9 and TRBJ1-6, with D tentatively TRBD1 (5 bases). The CDR3 runs 14 residues. Germline V gene lookup returns CDR1 SEHNR and CDR2 FQNEAQ (reference sequence). The ends were cut back, 2 bases at V and 6 bases at J, with 8 bases in the middle. The DNA of the CDR3 is TGTGCCAGCAGCTTACTAGACAGTAATTCACCCCTCCACTTT. Its protein product is CASSLLDSNSPLHF.

The rearrangement uses TRBV6-1 and TRBJ1-2; maybe TRBD1 (6 bases). V was cut by 6 bases and J by 6 bases, with 14 bases left in between. Per germline, CDR1 MNHNS and CDR2 SASEGT. This CDR3 contains 13 residues. CDR3 amino acids: CASSPKDSDGYTF. The CDR3 nucleotides read TGTGCCAGCAGCCCAAAGGACAGCGATGGCTACACCTTC.

The genes are TRBV2 and TRBJ1-2; the D gene is possibly TRBD1 (6 bases). Germline V gene data show CDR1 as SNHLY and CDR2 as FYNNEI. Trimming stripped 6 bases from V and 4 bases from J, with 12 bases between. The CDR3 runs to 13 residues. The CDR3 loop is CASSADRIYGYTF. CDR3 DNA: TGTGCCAGCAGCGCGGACAGAATCTATGGCTACACCTTC. The full variable domain, in which reference TRBV2 and TRBJ1-2 provide the parts outside the CDR3, is EPEVTQTPSHQVTQMGQEVILRCVPISNHLYFYWYRQILGQKVEFLVSFYNNEISEKSEIFDDQFSVERPDGSNFTLKIRSTKLEDSAMYFCASSADRIYGYTFGSGTRLTVV.

This rearrangement joins TRBV9 to TRBJ1-6; D unresolved. V was clipped by 4 bases and J by 10 bases, with 12 bases between them. The CDR3 has 13 residues. The germline gives CDR1 SGDLS, CDR2 YYNGEE. The CDR3 DNA follows: TGTGCCAGCAGCATGAACTATGACTCACCCCTCCACTTT. Amino acids: CASSMNYDSPLHF.

The chain couples TRBV4-2 to TRBJ2-3; D may be TRBD1 (6 bases). Trimming stripped 4 bases from V and 5 bases from J, with 22 bases between. The CDR3 is made up of 17 amino acids. The germline CDR1 and CDR2 sequences are LGHNA and YNFKEQ. This CDR3 is CASSRRIQGKVGDTQYF. CDR3 bases: TGTGCCAGCAGCCGCCGGATACAGGGAAAAGTAGGAGATACGCAGTATTTT.

This chain connects TRBV5-4 to TRBJ2-7, with 8 nucleotides matching TRBD1. Unmatched junction bases numbered 4, after V lost 0 bases and J lost 2 bases. Germline loops: CDR1 SGHNT, CDR2 YYREEE (reference sequence). The CDR3 spans 15 residues. CDR3 in DNA: TGTGCCAGCAGCTTGGGGACAGGGAGACCCTACGAGCAGTACTTC. Protein sequence: CASSLGTGRPYEQYF.